This TCR beta chain was recovered during a study of blood T cells in healthy people across ages. The CDR3 loop spans 15 amino acids. For the second PCR, which ran for roughly 7 to 11 cycles, a sample-barcoded 5' primer and a J-beta primer mix were used. TCRdb passed the 5' RACE reads through MiXCR, listing each CDR3 protein once. The sample carries 1.5 million to 2 million distinct CDR3 sequences, 28% recorded once. J is TRBJ2-5 and V is TRBV21-1; the table assigns TRBD1, which was not confirmed against the DNA. TRBV21-1 is termed a pseudogene. The TCR originated in a woman aged 25-40 years in good health. The specimen sequenced was blood. CDR3 sequence reads: CATSSGQGGLETQYF. The CDR3 DNA follows: TGTGCCACCTCGTCGGGACAGGGAGGATTGGAGACCCAGTACTTC.